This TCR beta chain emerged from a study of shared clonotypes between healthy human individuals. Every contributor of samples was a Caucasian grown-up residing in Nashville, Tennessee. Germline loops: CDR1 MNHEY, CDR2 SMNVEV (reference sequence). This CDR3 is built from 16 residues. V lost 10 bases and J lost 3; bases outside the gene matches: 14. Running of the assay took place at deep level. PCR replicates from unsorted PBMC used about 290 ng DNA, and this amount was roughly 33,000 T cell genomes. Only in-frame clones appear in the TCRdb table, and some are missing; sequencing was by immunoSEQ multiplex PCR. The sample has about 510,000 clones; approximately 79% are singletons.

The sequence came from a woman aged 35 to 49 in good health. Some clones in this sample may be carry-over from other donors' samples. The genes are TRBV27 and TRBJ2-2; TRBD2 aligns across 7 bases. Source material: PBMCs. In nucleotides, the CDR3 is TGTGCCACAAGACGAGCGGGAAATAGGGACACCGGGGAGCTGTTTTTT. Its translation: CATRRAGNRDTGELFF.